Below are 10 T cell receptor beta chains sequenced from a single sample in a study of early T cells in non-severe SARS-CoV-2 infection. In TCRdb, the 5' RACE reads were re-called with MiXCR into one record per CDR3 protein. The table includes about 25,000 distinct CDR3 sequences, around 4.5% detected once. The specimen was whole blood. The receptors were gathered from an adult who was a healthcare worker with PCR-confirmed SARS-CoV-2 infection or an uninfected control (not recorded which).

This clonotype was found many times. This chain connects TRBV7-8 to TRBJ2-1, with 7 bases fitting TRBD2. CDR3 length: 16 residues. Looked up from germline, CDR1 is SGHVS and CDR2 is FQNEAQ. V dropped 6 bases and J dropped 9; count of bases not matched to a gene: 17. The CDR3, as DNA: TGTGCCAGCAGGAAAAGTGGTGGGGAGGGTTTTCGTGAGCAGTTCTTC. Protein sequence: CASRKSGGEGFREQFF.

This clonotype has at least ten counts. This chain links TRBV27 with TRBJ2-3; 7 nucleotides match TRBD1. V gave up 4 bases and J gave up 5 bases; unmatched junction bases: 12. The CDR3 runs 16 residues. The V gene's germline CDR1 is MNHEY and CDR2 SMNVEV (reference sequence). DNA of the CDR3: TGTGCCAGCAGTTCAATCACAGGGGTTCGGGGAGATACGCAGTATTTT. This encodes CASSSITGVRGDTQYF.

This clonotype was seen ten or more times. CDR3 amino acids: CASRIDLSSYNEQFF. The CDR3 DNA reads TGTGCCAGCAGGATCGACCTAAGCTCCTACAATGAGCAGTTCTTC. The chain carries TRBV6-6 and TRBJ2-1; the D is unclear. Germline V gene data show CDR1 as MNHNY and CDR2 as SVGAGI (reference sequence). The CDR3 length is 15 residues. Trimming pared 6 bases from V and 0 bases from J, leaving 12 bases between.

The J gene is TRBJ1-4, the V gene TRBV3-1; 11 bases map to TRBD1. The CDR3 is 15 amino acids. Trimming took 5 bases from V and 6 from J; bases not matched to a gene: 5. Germline CDR1 is LGHDT and CDR2 is YNNKEL (reference sequence). CDR3 in DNA: TGTGCCAGCAGCACCGGACAGGGGGCTTATGAAAAACTGTTTTTT. Its protein product is CASSTGQGAYEKLFF.

This clonotype was seen repeatedly, ten times or more. The J gene is TRBJ2-3, the V gene TRBV5-4; 8 bases align to TRBD1. Germline values: CDR1 SGHNT, CDR2 YYREEE (reference sequence). The CDR3 totals 15 residues. V lost 5 bases and J lost 7; bases outside the gene matches: 12. The CDR3 region is CASSSGQAGTNTQYF. The DNA of the CDR3 is TGTGCCAGCAGTTCGGGACAGGCCGGAACCAATACGCAGTATTTT.

This clonotype was recorded many times. This chain uses TRBV5-4 with TRBJ2-6; D not certain. Germline CDR1 is SGHNT and CDR2 is YYREEE (reference sequence). Deletions cut 0 bases from V and 0 bases from J, with 7 bases between. This CDR3 is 16 amino acids long. The CDR3 nucleotides are TGTGCCAGCAGCTTGGGCCTGGCCTCTGGGGCCAACGTCCTGACTTTC. Protein: CASSLGLASGANVLTF.

The V and J genes are TRBV5-4 and TRBJ2-7; 7 positions match TRBD1. The CDR3 length is 15 residues. Germline values: CDR1 SGHNT, CDR2 YYREEE (reference sequence). The junction had 9 bases not matched to a gene; V was cut back by 2 bases and J by 4 bases. The CDR3 sequence: CASSLNRDSVYEQYF. CDR3 coding DNA: TGTGCCAGCAGCTTAAACCGGGACAGTGTTTACGAGCAGTACTTC.

There are many counts of this clonotype. The rearrangement joins TRBV29-1 to TRBJ2-3; D tentatively reads TRBD1 or TRBD2 (5 bases each). V lost 7 bases to trimming and J lost 0 bases, with 23 bases between them. Per germline, CDR1 SQVTM and CDR2 ANQGSEA. This CDR3 region has 17 residues. In DNA, the CDR3 is TGCAGCGCCGCCGGGACCCTCCAATCGTTAAGCACAGATACGCAGTATTTT. Its protein is CSAAGTLQSLSTDTQYF.

As for this clonotype: Being one base from a much bigger clone, this may be a read error. The chain recombines TRBV18 with TRBJ2-3, with D uncertain. Germline-derived CDR1 and CDR2 are KGHSH and LQKENI. There are 11 residues in the CDR3. In DNA form, the CDR3 reads TGTGCCAGCTCAGGTCCAGATACGCGGTATTTT. Translating gives CASSGPDTRYF.

This clonotype was seen many times. This rearrangement joins TRBV12-2 to TRBJ1-6; the D call of TRBD1 is as the table states it, not checked on the DNA. TRBV12-2 is a pseudogene segment. This CDR3 spans 18 amino acids. The CDR3 spells CASRLASTRDRGLSPLHF. Written as DNA, the CDR3 is TGTGCAAGTCGCTTAGCCTCGACCCGGGACAGGGGGCTTTCACCCCTCCACTTT.